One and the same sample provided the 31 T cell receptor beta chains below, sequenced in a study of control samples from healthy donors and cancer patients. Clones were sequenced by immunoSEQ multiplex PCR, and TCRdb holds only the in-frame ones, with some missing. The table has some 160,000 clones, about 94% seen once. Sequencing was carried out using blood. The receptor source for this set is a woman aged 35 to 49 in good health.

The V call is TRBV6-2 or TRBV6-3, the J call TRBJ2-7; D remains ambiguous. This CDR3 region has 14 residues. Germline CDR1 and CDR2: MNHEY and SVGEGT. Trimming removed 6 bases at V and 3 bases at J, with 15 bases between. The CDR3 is CASSLLGPNYEQYF. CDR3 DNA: TGTGCCAGCAGCCTCCTGGGTCCGAACTACGAGCAGTACTTC.

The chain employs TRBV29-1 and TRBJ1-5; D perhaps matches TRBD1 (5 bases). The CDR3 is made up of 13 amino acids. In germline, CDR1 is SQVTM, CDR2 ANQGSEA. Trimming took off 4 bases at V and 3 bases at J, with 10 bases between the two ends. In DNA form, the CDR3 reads TGCAGCGTTGTTGGGGGGAACAATCAGCCCCAGCATTTT. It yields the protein CSVVGGNNQPQHF. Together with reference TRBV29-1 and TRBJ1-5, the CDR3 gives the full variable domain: SAVISQKPSRDICQRGTSLTIQCQVDSQVTMMFWYRQQPGQSLTLIATANQGSEATYESGFVIDKFPISRPNLTFSTLTVSNMSPEDSSIYLCSVVGGNNQPQHFGDGTRLSIL.

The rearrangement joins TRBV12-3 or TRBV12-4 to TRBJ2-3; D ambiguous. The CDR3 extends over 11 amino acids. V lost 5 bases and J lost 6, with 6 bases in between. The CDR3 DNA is TGTGCCAGCAGTCCCCGGGATACGCAGTATTTT. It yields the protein CASSPRDTQYF.

The CDR3 here is CASSQESPRLRAAYGYTF. CDR3 DNA sequence: TGCGCCAGCAGCCAAGAATCTCCCCGTTTGAGGGCAGCCTATGGCTACACCTTC. This sequence joins TRBV4-3 and TRBJ1-2; D not resolved. The V end was cut by 0 bases, the J end by 4 bases, with 21 bases between. This CDR3 is built from 18 residues. In germline, CDR1 is LGHNA, CDR2 YSLEER.

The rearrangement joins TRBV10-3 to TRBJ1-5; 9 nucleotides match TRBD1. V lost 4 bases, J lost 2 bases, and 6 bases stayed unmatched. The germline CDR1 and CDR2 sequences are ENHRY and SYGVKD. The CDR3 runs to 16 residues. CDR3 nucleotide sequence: TGTGCCATCAGTGGGGACCGGGACAGGGGCAATCAGCCCCAGCATTTT. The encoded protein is CAISGDRDRGNQPQHF.

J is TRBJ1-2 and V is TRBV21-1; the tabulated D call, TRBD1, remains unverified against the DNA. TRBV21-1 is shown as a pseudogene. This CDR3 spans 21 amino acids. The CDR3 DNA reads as TGTGCCAGCAGCAAAAGGGCGGCAGGGGGCTTATGTTCAGCTGCTAACTATGGCTACACCTTC. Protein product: CASSKRAAGGLCSAANYGYTF.

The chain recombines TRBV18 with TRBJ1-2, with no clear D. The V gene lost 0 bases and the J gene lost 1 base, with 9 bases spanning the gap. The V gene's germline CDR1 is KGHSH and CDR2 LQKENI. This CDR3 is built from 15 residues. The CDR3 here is CASSPPVLNNYGYTF. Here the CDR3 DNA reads TGTGCCAGCTCACCACCGGTTCTCAATAACTATGGCTACACCTTC.

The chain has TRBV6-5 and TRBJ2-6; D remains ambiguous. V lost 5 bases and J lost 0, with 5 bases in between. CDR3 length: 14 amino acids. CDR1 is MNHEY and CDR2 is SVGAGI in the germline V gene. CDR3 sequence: CASSNLSGANVLTF. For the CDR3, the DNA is TGTGCCAGCAGTAACCTCTCTGGGGCCAACGTCCTGACTTTC.

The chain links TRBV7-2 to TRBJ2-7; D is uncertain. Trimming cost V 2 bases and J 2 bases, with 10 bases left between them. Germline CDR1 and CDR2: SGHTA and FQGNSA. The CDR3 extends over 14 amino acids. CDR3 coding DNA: TGTGCCAGCAGCTTATATGGTACGACCTACGAGCAGTACTTC. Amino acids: CASSLYGTTYEQYF.

CDR3 nucleotide sequence: TGTGCCAGCAGCTTAGGGGGGACAGGTGCAGATACGCAGTATTTT. Translation: CASSLGGTGADTQYF. The V and J genes are TRBV7-6 and TRBJ2-3; 8 bases match TRBD1. The CDR3 sequence is 15 residues long. Trimming cost V 1 base and J 4 bases; bases outside gene matches: 4. Germline V gene data show CDR1 as SGHVS and CDR2 as FNYEAQ.

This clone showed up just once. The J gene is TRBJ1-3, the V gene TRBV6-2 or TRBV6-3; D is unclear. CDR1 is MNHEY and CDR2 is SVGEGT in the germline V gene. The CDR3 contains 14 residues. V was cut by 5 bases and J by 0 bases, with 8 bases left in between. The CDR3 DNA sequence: TGTGCCAGCAGTCCAGGATTCTCTGGAAACACCATATATTTT. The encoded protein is CASSPGFSGNTIYF.

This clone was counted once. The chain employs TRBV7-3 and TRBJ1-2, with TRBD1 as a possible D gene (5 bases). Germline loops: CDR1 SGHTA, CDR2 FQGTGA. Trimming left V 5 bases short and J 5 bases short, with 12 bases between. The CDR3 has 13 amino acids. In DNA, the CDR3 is TGTGCCAGCAGCCCCGGGACTCAATATGGCTACACCTTC. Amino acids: CASSPGTQYGYTF.

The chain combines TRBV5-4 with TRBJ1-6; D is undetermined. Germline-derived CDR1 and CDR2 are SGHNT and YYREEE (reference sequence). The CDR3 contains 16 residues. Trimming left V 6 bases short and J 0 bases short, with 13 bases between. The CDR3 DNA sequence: TGTGCCAGCAAAGTGAACCTCAGCTCCTATAATTCACCCCTCCACTTT. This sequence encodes CASKVNLSSYNSPLHF. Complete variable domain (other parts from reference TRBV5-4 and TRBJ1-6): ETGVTQSPTHLIKTRGQQVTLRCSSQSGHNTVSWYQQALGQGPQFIFQYYREEENGRGNFPPRFSGLQFPNYSSELNVNALELDDSALYLCASKVNLSSYNSPLHFGNGTRLTVT.

CDR3 sequence reads: CASSPGHKSSGNTIYF. The CDR3 nucleotides are TGTGCCAGCTCACCGGGACACAAGAGCTCTGGAAACACCATATATTTT. The V gene is TRBV18, the J gene TRBJ1-3, with D perhaps matching TRBD1 (6 bases). Germline V CDR1 and CDR2: KGHSH, LQKENI. This CDR3 spans 16 amino acids. With 3 bases removed from V and 0 bases from J, the gap between germline ends came to 12 bases.

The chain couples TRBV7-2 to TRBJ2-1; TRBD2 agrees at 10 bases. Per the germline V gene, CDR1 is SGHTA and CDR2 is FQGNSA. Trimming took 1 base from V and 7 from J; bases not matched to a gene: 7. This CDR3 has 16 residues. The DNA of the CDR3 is TGTGCCAGCAGCTTAGTCAGCGGGAGGGCCCAAAATGAGCAGTTCTTC. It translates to CASSLVSGRAQNEQFF.

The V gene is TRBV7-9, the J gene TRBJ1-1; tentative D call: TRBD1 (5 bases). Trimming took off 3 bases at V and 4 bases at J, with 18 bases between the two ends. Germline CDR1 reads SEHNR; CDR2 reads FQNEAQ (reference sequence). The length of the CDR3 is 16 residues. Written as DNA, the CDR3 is TGTGCCAGCAGCTTGATGCAGGGCAAAGGAATCACTGAAGCTTTCTTT. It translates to CASSLMQGKGITEAFF.

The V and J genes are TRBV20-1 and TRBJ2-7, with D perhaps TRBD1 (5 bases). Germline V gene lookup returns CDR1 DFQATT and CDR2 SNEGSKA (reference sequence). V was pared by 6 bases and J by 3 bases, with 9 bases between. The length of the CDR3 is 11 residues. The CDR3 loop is CSANRGYEQYF. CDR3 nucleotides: TGCAGTGCCAATAGGGGCTACGAGCAGTACTTC.

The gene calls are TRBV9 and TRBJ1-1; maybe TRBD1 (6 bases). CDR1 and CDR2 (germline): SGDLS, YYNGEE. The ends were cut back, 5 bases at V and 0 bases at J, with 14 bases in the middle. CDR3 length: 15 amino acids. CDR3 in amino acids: CASSYGQRMNTEAFF. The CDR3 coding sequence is TGTGCCAGCAGTTACGGACAGAGAATGAACACTGAAGCTTTCTTT. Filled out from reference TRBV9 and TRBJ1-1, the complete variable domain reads DSGVTQTPKHLITATGQRVTLRCSPRSGDLSVYWYQQSLDQGLQFLIQYYNGEERAKGNILERFSAQQFPDLHSELNLSSLELGDSALYFCASSYGQRMNTEAFFGQGTRLTVV.

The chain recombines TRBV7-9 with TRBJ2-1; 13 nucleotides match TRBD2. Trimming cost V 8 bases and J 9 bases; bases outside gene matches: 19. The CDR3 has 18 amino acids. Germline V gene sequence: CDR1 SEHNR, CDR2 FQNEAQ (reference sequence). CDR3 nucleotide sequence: TGTGCCAGCGGCGGCTCAGGGGGGACTAGCGGGATGATACCTGAGCAGTTCTTC. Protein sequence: CASGGSGGTSGMIPEQFF.

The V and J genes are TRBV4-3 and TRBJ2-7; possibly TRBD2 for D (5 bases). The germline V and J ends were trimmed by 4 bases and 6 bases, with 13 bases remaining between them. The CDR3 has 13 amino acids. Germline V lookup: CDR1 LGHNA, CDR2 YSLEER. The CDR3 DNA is TGCGCCAGCAGCCTGTCGAGGGAATCCGAGCAGTACTTC. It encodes CASSLSRESEQYF.

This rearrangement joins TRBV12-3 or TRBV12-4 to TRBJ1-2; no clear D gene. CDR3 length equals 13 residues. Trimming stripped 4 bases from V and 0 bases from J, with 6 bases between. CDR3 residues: CASSSPANYGYTF. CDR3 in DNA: TGTGCCAGCAGTTCACCGGCTAACTATGGCTACACCTTC.

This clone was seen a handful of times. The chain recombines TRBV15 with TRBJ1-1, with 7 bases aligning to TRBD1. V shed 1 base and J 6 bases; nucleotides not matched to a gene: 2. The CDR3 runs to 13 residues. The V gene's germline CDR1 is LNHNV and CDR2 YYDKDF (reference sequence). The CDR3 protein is CATSRAGTAEAFF. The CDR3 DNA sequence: TGTGCCACCAGCAGAGCGGGGACAGCTGAAGCTTTCTTT.

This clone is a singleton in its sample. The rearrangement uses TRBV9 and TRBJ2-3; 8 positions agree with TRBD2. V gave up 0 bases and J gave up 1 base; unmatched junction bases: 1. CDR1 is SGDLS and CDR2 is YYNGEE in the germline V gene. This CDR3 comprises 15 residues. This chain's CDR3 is CASSVAGGRTDTQYF. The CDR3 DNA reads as TGTGCCAGCAGCGTAGCGGGAGGGCGCACAGATACGCAGTATTTT.

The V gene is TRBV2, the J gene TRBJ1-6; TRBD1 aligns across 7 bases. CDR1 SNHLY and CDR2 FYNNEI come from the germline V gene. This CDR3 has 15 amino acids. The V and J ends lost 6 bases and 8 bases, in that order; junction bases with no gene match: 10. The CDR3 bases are TGTGCCAGCAGGGGTCTTACAGGGGCTGATTCACCCCTCCACTTT. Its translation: CASRGLTGADSPLHF.

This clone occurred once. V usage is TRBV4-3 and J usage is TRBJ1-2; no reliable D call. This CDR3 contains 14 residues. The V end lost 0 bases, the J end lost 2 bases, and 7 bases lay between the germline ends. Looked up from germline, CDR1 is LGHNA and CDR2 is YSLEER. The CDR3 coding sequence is TGCGCCAGCAGCCAAGAGACGGTGAACTATGGCTACACCTTC. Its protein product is CASSQETVNYGYTF.

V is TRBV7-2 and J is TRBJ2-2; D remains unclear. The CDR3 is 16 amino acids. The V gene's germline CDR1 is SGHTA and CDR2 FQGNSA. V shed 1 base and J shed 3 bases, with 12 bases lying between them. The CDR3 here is CASSLVASRDTGELFF. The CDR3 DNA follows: TGTGCCAGCAGCTTAGTGGCCTCTAGGGACACCGGGGAGCTGTTTTTT. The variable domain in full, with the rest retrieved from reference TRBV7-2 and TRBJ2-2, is GAGVSQSPSNKVTEKGKDVELRCDPISGHTALYWYRQSLGQGLEFLIYFQGNSAPDKSGLPSDRFSAERTGGSVSTLTIQRTQQEDSAVYLCASSLVASRDTGELFFGEGSRLTVL.

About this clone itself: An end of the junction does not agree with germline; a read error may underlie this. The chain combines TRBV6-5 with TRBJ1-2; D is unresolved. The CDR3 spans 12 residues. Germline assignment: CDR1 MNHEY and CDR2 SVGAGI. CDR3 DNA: TGTGCCAGCAGCTTGAAAGGGTATGACTACACCTTC. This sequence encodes CASSLKGYDYTF.

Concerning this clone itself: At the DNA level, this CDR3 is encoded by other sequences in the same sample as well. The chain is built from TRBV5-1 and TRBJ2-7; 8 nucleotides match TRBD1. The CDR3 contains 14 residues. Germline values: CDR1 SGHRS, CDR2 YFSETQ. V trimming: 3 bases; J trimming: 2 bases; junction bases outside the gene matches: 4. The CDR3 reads CASSSGTGAYEQYF. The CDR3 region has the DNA TGCGCCAGCAGCTCCGGGACAGGCGCCTACGAGCAGTACTTC.

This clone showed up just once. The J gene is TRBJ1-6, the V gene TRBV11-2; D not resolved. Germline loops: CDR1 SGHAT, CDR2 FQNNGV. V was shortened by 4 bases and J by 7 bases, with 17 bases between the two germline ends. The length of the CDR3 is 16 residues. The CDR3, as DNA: TGTGCCAGCAGCTGGGGTTACTTGACCGCAAATTCACCCCTCCACTTT. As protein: CASSWGYLTANSPLHF.

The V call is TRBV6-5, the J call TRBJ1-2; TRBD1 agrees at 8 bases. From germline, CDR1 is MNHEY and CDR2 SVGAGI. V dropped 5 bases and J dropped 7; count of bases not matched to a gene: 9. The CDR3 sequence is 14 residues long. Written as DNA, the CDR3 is TGTGCCAGCAGTAACTACTACAGGGGGACTGGCTACACCTTC. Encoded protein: CASSNYYRGTGYTF.

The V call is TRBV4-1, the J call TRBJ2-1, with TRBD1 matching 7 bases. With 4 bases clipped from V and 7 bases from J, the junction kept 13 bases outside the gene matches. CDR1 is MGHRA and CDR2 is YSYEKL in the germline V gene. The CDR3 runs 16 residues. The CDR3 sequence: CASSPLGDSTANEQFF. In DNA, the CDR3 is TGCGCCAGCAGCCCCCTGGGGGACAGTACCGCTAATGAGCAGTTCTTC.